One and the same sample provided the 3 T cell receptor beta chains below, sequenced in a study of control samples from healthy donors and cancer patients. The method was immunoSEQ multiplex PCR; TCRdb's version includes in-frame clones alone and lacks a portion of them. The data contain more than 50,000 clones, 88% of them singletons. What was sequenced was blood. The source is a man over 45 in good health.

The rearrangement joins TRBV2 to TRBJ2-1; D is unclear. V was cut by 3 bases and J by 7 bases, with 13 bases left in between. CDR1 is SNHLY, CDR2 FYNNEI, per germline. The CDR3 covers 14 residues. The CDR3 reads CASSEAGVWNEQFF. CDR3 nucleotides: TGTGCCAGCAGTGAGGCTGGGGTTTGGAATGAGCAGTTCTTC.

The J gene is TRBJ2-2, the V gene TRBV28; the match to TRBD1 covers 7 bases. The CDR3 loop spans 16 amino acids. The germline V gene encodes CDR1 MDHEN and CDR2 SYDVKM. The junction had 14 bases not matched to a gene; V was cut back by 7 bases and J by 6 bases. CDR3 bases: TGTGCCAGCAACAGGGGTTCCCCGAACACCGCCGGGGAGCTGTTTTTT. Its protein product is CASNRGSPNTAGELFF.

The gene calls are TRBV27 and TRBJ2-7; maybe TRBD2 (5 bases). This CDR3 has 16 residues. Per germline, CDR1 MNHEY and CDR2 SMNVEV (reference sequence). Trimming removed 2 bases from V and 3 bases from J, with 17 bases in between. In DNA form, the CDR3 reads TGTGCCAGCAGTTTACGTAACCTGGGTGGGAGCTACGAGCAGTACTTC. Translated: CASSLRNLGGSYEQYF.